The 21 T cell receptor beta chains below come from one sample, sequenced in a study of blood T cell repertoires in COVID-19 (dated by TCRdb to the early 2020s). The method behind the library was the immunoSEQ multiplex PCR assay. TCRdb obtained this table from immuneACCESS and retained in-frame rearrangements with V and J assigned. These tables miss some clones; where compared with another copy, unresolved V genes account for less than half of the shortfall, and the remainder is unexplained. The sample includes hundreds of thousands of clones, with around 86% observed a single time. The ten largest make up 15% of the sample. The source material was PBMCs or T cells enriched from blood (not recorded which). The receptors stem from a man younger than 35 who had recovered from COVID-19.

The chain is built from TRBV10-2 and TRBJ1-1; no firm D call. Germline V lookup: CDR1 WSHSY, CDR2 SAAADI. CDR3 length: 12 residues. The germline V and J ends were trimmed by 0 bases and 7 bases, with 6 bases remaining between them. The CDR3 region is CASSESGVEAFF. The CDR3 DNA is TGCGCCAGCAGTGAGTCTGGAGTTGAAGCTTTCTTT.

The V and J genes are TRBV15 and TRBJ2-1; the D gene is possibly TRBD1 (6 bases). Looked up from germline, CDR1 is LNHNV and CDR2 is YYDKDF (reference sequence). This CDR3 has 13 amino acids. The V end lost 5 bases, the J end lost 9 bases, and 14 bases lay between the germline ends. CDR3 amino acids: CATSASPGAEQFF. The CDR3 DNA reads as TGTGCCACCAGCGCCAGCCCAGGGGCTGAGCAGTTCTTC.

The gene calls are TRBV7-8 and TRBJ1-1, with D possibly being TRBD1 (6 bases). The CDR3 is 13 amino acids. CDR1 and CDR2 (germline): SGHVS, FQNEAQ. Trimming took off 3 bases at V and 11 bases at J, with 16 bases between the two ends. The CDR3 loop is CASSFTGNPGAFF. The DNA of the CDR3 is TGTGCCAGCAGCTTTACAGGGAATCCGGGGGCTTTCTTT. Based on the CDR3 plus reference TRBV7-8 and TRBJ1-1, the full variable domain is GAGVSQSPRYKVAKRGQDVALRCDPISGHVSLFWYQQALGQGPEFLTYFQNEAQLDKSGLPSDRFFAERPEGSVSTLKIQRTQQEDSAVYLCASSFTGNPGAFFGQGTRLTVV.

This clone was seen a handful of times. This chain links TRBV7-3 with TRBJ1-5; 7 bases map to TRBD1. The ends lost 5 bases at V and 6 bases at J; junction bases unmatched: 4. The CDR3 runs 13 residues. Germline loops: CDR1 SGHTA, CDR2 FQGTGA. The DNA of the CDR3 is TGTGCCAGCAGCATGCGACAGGGTCAGCCCCAGCATTTT. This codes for CASSMRQGQPQHF. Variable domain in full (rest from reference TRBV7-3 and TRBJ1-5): GAGVSQTPSNKVTEKGKYVELRCDPISGHTALYWYRQSLGQGPEFLIYFQGTGAADDSGLPNDRFFAVRPEGSVSTLKIQRTERGDSAVYLCASSMRQGQPQHFGDGTRLSIL.

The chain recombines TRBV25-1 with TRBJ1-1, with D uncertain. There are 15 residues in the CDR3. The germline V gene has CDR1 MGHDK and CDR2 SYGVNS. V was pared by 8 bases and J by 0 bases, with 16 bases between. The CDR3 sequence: CASGGFGEMNTEAFF. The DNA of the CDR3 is TGTGCCAGCGGAGGGTTCGGGGAAATGAACACTGAAGCTTTCTTT.

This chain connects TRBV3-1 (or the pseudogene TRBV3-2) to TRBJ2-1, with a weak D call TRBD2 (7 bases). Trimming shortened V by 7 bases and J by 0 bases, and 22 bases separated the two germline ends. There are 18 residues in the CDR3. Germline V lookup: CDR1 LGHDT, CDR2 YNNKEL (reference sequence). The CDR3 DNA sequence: TGTGCCAGCACCTCCGGGGGCGGGAGCGGAAGCTCCTACAATGAGCAGTTCTTC. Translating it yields CASTSGGGSGSSYNEQFF.

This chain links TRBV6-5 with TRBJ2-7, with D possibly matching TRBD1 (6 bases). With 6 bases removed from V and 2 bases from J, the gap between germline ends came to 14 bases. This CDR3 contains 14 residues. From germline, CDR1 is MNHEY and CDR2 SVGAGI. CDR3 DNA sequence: TGTGCCAGCAGCGCTTGGACAGCAGCCTACGAGCAGTACTTC. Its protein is CASSAWTAAYEQYF.

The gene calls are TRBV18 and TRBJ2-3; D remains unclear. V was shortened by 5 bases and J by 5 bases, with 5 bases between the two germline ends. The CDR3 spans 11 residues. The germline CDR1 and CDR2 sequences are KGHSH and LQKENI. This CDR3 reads CASSSRDTQYF. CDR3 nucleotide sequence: TGTGCCAGCTCATCTCGAGATACGCAGTATTTT. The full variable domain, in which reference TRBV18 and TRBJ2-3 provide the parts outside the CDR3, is NAGVMQNPRHLVRRRGQEARLRCSPMKGHSHVYWYRQLPEEGLKFMVYLQKENIIDESGMPKERFSAEFPKEGPSILRIQQVVRGDSAAYFCASSSRDTQYFGPGTRLTVL.

CDR3 DNA sequence: TGTGCCAGCAGTTTATCCAGCGCCCGCACAGATACGCAGTATTTT. Translated, it gives CASSLSSARTDTQYF. This chain connects TRBV28 to TRBJ2-3; D is uncertain. Germline CDR1 and CDR2: MDHEN and SYDVKM. The V gene lost 1 base and the J gene lost 1 base, with 9 bases spanning the gap. The CDR3 sequence is 15 residues long.

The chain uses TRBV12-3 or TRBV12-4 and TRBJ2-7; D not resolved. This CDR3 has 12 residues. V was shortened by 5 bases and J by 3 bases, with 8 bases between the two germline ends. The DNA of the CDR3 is TGTGCCAGCAGTCTCTACAGCTACGAGCAGTACTTC. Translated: CASSLYSYEQYF.

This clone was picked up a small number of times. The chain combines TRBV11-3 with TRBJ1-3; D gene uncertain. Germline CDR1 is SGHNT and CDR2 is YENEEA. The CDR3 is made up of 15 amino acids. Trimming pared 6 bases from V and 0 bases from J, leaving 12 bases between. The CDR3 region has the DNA TGTGCCAGCAGTCGTACGGGGTCCTCTGGAAACACCATATATTTT. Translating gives CASSRTGSSGNTIYF. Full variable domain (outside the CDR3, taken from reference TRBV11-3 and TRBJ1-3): EAGVVQSPRYKIIEKKQPVAFWCNPISGHNTLYWYLQNLGQGPELLIRYENEEAVDDSQLPKDRFSAERLKGVDSTLKIQPAELGDSAVYLCASSRTGSSGNTIYFGEGSWLTVV.

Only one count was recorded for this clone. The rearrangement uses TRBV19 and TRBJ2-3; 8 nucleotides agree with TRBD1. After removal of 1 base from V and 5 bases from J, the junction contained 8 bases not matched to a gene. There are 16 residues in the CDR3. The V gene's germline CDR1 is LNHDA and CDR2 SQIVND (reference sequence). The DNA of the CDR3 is TGTGCCAGTAGTATAGCCATTACAGGGGGAATAGATACGCAGTATTTT. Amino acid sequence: CASSIAITGGIDTQYF.

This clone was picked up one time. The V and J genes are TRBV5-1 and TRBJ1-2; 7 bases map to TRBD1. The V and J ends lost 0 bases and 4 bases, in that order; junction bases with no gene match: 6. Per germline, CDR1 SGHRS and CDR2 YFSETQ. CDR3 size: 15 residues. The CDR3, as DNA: TGCGCCAGCAGCTTGGCCGAACAGGGGACCTATGGCTACACCTTC. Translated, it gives CASSLAEQGTYGYTF.

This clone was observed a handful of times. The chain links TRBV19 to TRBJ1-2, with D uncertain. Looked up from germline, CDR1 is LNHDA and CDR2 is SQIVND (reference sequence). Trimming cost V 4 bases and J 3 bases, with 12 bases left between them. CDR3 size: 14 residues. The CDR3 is CASSSQASDYGYTF. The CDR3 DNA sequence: TGTGCCAGTAGTAGTCAGGCCTCGGACTATGGCTACACCTTC.

CDR3 sequence: CASSLHDRGDEQYF. CDR3 in DNA: TGCGCCAGCAGCTTGCACGACAGGGGTGACGAGCAGTACTTC. This chain uses TRBV5-1 with TRBJ2-7, with 8 bases matching TRBD1. V shed 1 base and J 5 bases; nucleotides not matched to a gene: 5. Per germline, CDR1 SGHRS and CDR2 YFSETQ. The CDR3 totals 14 residues.

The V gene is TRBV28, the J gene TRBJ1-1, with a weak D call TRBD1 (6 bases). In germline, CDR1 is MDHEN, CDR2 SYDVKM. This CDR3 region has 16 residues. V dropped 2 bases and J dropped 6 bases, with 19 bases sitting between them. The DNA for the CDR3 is TGTGCCAGCAGTTTAAGGGGGACCCCCGGATTGGCTGAAGCTTTCTTT. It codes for CASSLRGTPGLAEAFF.

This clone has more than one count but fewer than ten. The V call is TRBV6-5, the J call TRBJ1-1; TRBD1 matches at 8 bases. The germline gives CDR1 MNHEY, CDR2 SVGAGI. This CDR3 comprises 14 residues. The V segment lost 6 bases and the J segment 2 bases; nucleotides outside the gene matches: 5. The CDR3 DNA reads TGTGCCAGCAGCATACAGGGGGAAAACACTGAAGCTTTCTTT. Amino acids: CASSIQGENTEAFF.

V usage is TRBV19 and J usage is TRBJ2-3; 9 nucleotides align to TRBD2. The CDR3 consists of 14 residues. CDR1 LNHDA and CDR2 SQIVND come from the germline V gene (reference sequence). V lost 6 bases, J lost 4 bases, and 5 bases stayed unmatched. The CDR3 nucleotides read TGTGCCAGTAGGTTAGCGGGAGTAGCAGATACGCAGTATTTT. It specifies CASRLAGVADTQYF.

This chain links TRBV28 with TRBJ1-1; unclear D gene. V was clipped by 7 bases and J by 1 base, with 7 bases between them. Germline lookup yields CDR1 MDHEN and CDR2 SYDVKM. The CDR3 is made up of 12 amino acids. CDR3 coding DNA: TGTGCCAGCAATGGCCAGAACACTGAAGCTTTCTTT. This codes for CASNGQNTEAFF.

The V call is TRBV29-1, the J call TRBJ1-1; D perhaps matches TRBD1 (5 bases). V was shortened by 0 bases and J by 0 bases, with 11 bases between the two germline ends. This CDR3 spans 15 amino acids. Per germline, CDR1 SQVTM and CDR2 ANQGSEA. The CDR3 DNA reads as TGCAGCGTTGAAGACGTGGGGCGAATGAACACTGAAGCTTTCTTT. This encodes CSVEDVGRMNTEAFF.

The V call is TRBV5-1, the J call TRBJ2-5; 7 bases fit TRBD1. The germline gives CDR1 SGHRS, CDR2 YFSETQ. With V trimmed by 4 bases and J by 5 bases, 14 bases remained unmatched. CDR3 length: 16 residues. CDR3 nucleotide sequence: TGCGCCAGCAGCCTCGGACTCGGACCCAGGGGGGAGACCCAGTACTTC. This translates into CASSLGLGPRGETQYF.